A single sample is the source of the 13 T cell receptor beta chains below, sequenced in a study of CD8+ T cells in alopecia areata. Extracted RNA was reverse transcribed, and the resulting cDNA served as sequencing template. Clones were read by immunoSEQ multiplex PCR, and TCRdb kept only the in-frame ones, dropping some. The data show about 130,000 clones, approximately 58% seen once. The sequences come from CD4+ T cells sorted from blood, collected at week 0. Receptors were obtained from a human donor with alopecia areata.

This clone showed up just a few times. The J gene is TRBJ2-2, the V gene TRBV5-1, with unresolved D. There are 14 residues in the CDR3. Germline V gives CDR1 SGHRS, CDR2 YFSETQ. Trimming took off 4 bases at V and 6 bases at J, with 13 bases between the two ends. The CDR3 is CASSARNGAGELFF. For the CDR3, the DNA is TGCGCCAGCAGCGCACGGAATGGGGCCGGGGAGCTGTTTTTT.

This chain connects TRBV7-9 to TRBJ2-3; 11 bases are shared with TRBD2. The V segment lost 2 bases and the J segment 6 bases; nucleotides outside the gene matches: 4. The CDR3 contains 15 residues. CDR1 is SEHNR and CDR2 is FQNEAQ in the germline V gene (reference sequence). The CDR3 bases are TGTGCCAGCAGCTTACTAGCGGGAGGTTCGGATACGCAGTATTTT. Its protein product is CASSLLAGGSDTQYF.

With regard to this clone: Other DNA sequences of this sample code for an identical CDR3. V usage is TRBV10-3 and J usage is TRBJ2-7; 9 bases line up with TRBD1. V was clipped by 8 bases and J by 1 base; unmatched bases: 6. Per the germline V gene, CDR1 is ENHRY and CDR2 is SYGVKD. This CDR3 is 14 amino acids long. The CDR3 loop reads CAISGQGSSYEQYF. The CDR3 DNA is TGTGCCATCTCTGGACAGGGGTCGTCCTACGAGCAGTACTTC.

The V gene is TRBV29-1, the J gene TRBJ2-3, with a tentative D call TRBD2 (6 bases). Deletions cut 3 bases from V and 4 bases from J, with 8 bases between. Germline CDR1 and CDR2: SQVTM and ANQGSEA. CDR3 size: 12 residues. The CDR3 coding sequence is TGCAGCGTTGAGGAGGGGTCAGATACGCAGTATTTT. Protein sequence: CSVEEGSDTQYF.

V usage is TRBV29-1 and J usage is TRBJ2-1; TRBD1 aligns across 10 bases. The CDR3 runs to 15 residues. With V trimmed by 3 bases and J by 11 bases, 13 bases remained unmatched. The germline CDR1 and CDR2 sequences are SQVTM and ANQGSEA. The CDR3 sequence: CSVDAGTGVEKKQFF. As DNA, the CDR3 is TGCAGCGTTGATGCCGGGACAGGGGTAGAGAAAAAGCAGTTCTTC.

The chain employs TRBV6-6 and TRBJ2-5; D call uncertain. The CDR3 length is 14 residues. Germline values: CDR1 MNHNY, CDR2 SVGAGI (reference sequence). With 4 bases removed from V and 5 bases from J, the gap between germline ends came to 14 bases. The CDR3, as DNA: TGTGCCAGCAGTTTCCCCCCCCTGCTGGAGACCCAGTACTTC. Residues: CASSFPPLLETQYF.

The chain combines TRBV5-1 with TRBJ2-2; no clear D. V was trimmed by 4 bases and J by 1 base, leaving 5 bases between them. This CDR3 spans 13 amino acids. Looked up from germline, CDR1 is SGHRS and CDR2 is YFSETQ. DNA for the CDR3: TGCGCCAGCAGCCCGGGGAACACCGGGGAGCTGTTTTTT. Translated: CASSPGNTGELFF.

This sequence joins TRBV9 and TRBJ2-1; D not certain. The germline CDR1 and CDR2 sequences are SGDLS and YYNGEE. V dropped 0 bases and J dropped 8 bases, with 12 bases sitting between them. This CDR3 has 14 amino acids. CDR3 sequence: CASSVGPSYDEQFF. The DNA of the CDR3 is TGTGCCAGCAGCGTAGGGCCTAGTTACGATGAGCAGTTCTTC.

This chain uses TRBV7-2 with TRBJ1-5; 8 bases line up with TRBD1. The V and J ends lost 5 bases and 7 bases, in that order; junction bases with no gene match: 4. Germline CDR1 reads SGHTA; CDR2 reads FQGNSA. The CDR3 is 13 amino acids. The CDR3 sequence: CASSTTGEQPQHF. The CDR3 DNA reads as TGTGCCAGCAGCACGACAGGGGAGCAGCCCCAGCATTTT.

This rearrangement joins TRBV4-3 to TRBJ2-3; 12 bases fit TRBD2. This CDR3 contains 16 residues. Germline trimming cut 4 bases from V and 3 bases from J; bases unmatched to any gene: 5. CDR1 is LGHNA, CDR2 YSLEER, per germline. As DNA, the CDR3 is TGCGCCAGCAGCCTTGGGACTAGCGGGTCAACAGATACGCAGTATTTT. Translated: CASSLGTSGSTDTQYF.

The chain employs TRBV28 and TRBJ2-7; D ambiguous. V shed 7 bases and J shed 0 bases, with 16 bases lying between them. Germline-derived CDR1 and CDR2 are MDHEN and SYDVKM. This CDR3 region has 15 residues. CDR3 DNA: TGTGCCAGCATCCTTGCGTCGGACGCCTCCTACGAGCAGTACTTC. As protein: CASILASDASYEQYF. Full variable domain (missing parts from reference TRBV28 and TRBJ2-7): DVKVTQSSRYLVKRTGEKVFLECVQDMDHENMFWYRQDPGLGLRLIYFSYDVKMKEKGDIPEGYSVSREKKERFSLILESASTNQTSMYLCASILASDASYEQYFGPGTRLTVT.

V usage is TRBV30 and J usage is TRBJ1-3, with a weak D call TRBD1 (6 bases). Germline V lookup: CDR1 GTSNPN, CDR2 SVGIG (reference sequence). CDR3 length: 15 amino acids. V was shortened by 0 bases and J by 4 bases, with 13 bases between the two germline ends. The CDR3 bases are TGTGCCTGGAGTGTAAAAACAGGGTGGGGAAACACCATATATTTT. It yields the protein CAWSVKTGWGNTIYF.

Only one count was recorded for this clone. This chain connects TRBV29-1 to TRBJ2-1; the D is unclear. Trimming took off 3 bases at V and 3 bases at J, with 12 bases between the two ends. CDR1 is SQVTM and CDR2 is ANQGSEA in the germline V gene. CDR3 length equals 14 residues. CDR3 bases: TGCAGCGTTGATCCCAGCCCCTACTACAATGAGCAGTTCTTC. Translated: CSVDPSPYYNEQFF.